This T cell receptor beta chain was identified in a study of T cells after posttransplantation cyclophosphamide. Notes on the study in general: Skin or GI-infiltrating T cells shared few TRB sequences with blood.

Trimming shortened V by 2 bases and J by 3 bases, and 7 bases separated the two germline ends. The CDR3 length is 13 residues. CDR1 SNHLY and CDR2 FYNNEI come from the germline V gene. A word on this clone: The antigen remains undetermined.

Treatment was busulfan-fludarabine conditioning, a marrow graft, and cyclophosphamide on days +3 and +4. Libraries were prepared by immunoSEQ multiplex PCR; TCRdb keeps only in-frame clonotypes and omits some of them. The table lists several thousand clones, around four fifths of them singletons. This sequence originates from a female patient aged 50-65 years who received an allogeneic stem cell transplant from a related donor, was CMV-positive, and had no GVHD. The graft donor may have contributed some T cells. Material: CD8+ T cells sorted from PBMCs, obtained 1,300 to 1,500 days after allogeneic stem cell transplant with posttransplant cyclophosphamide. The chain combines TRBV2 with TRBJ1-1; D remains ambiguous. CDR3 sequence (DNA): TGTGCCAGCAGTGAACTTCTGTACACTGAAGCTTTCTTT. Amino acids: CASSELLYTEAFF. Full variable domain (missing parts from reference TRBV2 and TRBJ1-1): EPEVTQTPSHQVTQMGQEVILRCVPISNHLYFYWYRQILGQKVEFLVSFYNNEISEKSEIFDDQFSVERPDGSNFTLKIRSTKLEDSAMYFCASSELLYTEAFFGQGTRLTVV.